The present entry profiles one T cell receptor beta chain with its context. This clone's antigen is unknown. No much larger clonotype is one base removed from it; base qualities were not supplied. The sample comes from a study of T cell responses to AZD1222 COVID-19 vaccine (dated by TCRdb to the early 2020s). Study-level background: Because spike-specific TCR depth and breadth did not differ between the two schedules, AZD1222 recipients who got a second dose at roughly 4 weeks were pooled with those who got a second dose at roughly 12 weeks. TCR sequencing covered over 230 trial participants: 207 given two doses of AZD1222 and 26 given two doses of MenACWY control vaccine. Enrollment into the trials was organized by age into subgroups of 18-55, 56-69 and 70-plus years, and those subgroups contained roughly 160, 29 and 62 TCR-sequenced participants, respectively.

The CDR3 regions of human TCRbeta chains were subjected to immunosequencing. The paper's data handling went like this. TCRs in the repertoires were matched against a reference library of SARS-CoV-2-specific TCRs that had been generated with the MIRA antigen-specificity platform. Breadth was defined as the fraction of unique TCRs that were SARS-CoV-2-associated. Depth was defined as the fraction of total T cells that were SARS-CoV-2-associated. Each spike-specific TCR was assigned to its reactive spike region and to a CD4 or CD8 class using the MIRA data. Log10-transformed breadth and depth values were compared by one-way ANOVA with Sidak's multiple comparisons tests. Here the immuneACCESS table is served through TCRdb, limited to in-frame sequences with V and J called. Missing clones are a known gap in these copies; in checked studies unresolved V genes cover under half, and the rest lacks a known reason. V and J calls plus clone size are reproduced from that table; the DNA served to infer D and trimming. This sample comprises about 93,000 clones, 88% of them detected only once. Together, the top ten hold approximately 15% of the sample.

Summary of the overall study and its limitations: The 56-69-year group was small, and its depth increase did not reach significance, likely because of low power. After two AZD1222 doses, spike-specific TCR breadth and depth were significantly higher than at day 0 and than in MenACWY recipients. Conclusions about previously exposed vaccinees are limited because only a handful of AZD1222 recipients were SARS-CoV-2 seropositive at baseline. Because no samples from the day 14 peak response were available, repertoires could be characterized only after the peak T cell response. Most participants were white British and females outnumbered males, and the authors suggested that clonal diversity may have been underestimated. Reportedly, almost half of the unique spike-specific TCRs recognized epitopes lying outside the regions that are mutated in the B.1.351 and B.1.1.7 variants. Vaccine-associated CD4 TCRs spanned the whole spike protein, with dominant responses in regions 160-218 and 743-854.

Reading the label with the study, this specimen's time point is: baseline before first vaccination. Vaccinee samples came from UK trials COV001 and COV002, including a single-blind randomized controlled phase 2/3 trial of AZD1222 (ChAdOx1 nCoV-19) in healthy adults. For TCRbeta chain sequencing, PBMC samples from trial participants were taken at day 0 and at day 28 after the second dose. The trim is 2 bases for V and 6 bases for J, with a gap of 26 bases between the germline ends. Including cysteine and phenylalanine, the CDR3 has 19 amino acids. The kept DNA is CDR3 alone, 57 bases in frame from the first base. For CDR1 and CDR2, the germline V gene (reference sequence) lists LGHDT and YNNKEL.

Source: peripheral blood, taken on day 0 of AZD1222 vaccination. The V and J segments used are TRBV3-1 (or the pseudogene TRBV3-2) and TRBJ2-1; matching of 5 bases hints at TRBD1 as the D gene. The sequence derives from an adult in good health. At the DNA level, the sequence is TGTGCCAGCAGCCAACTGGTGACAGACACATGGGGTCCCTCCAATGAGCAGTTCTTC. Its amino acids are CASSQLVTDTWGPSNEQFF.